A selection of T cell receptor beta chains follows, all from one sample in a study of follicular helper T cells after annual influenza vaccination. The table came from immunoSEQ multiplex PCR; TCRdb's copy has only in-frame clones and leaves some out. The table records 9,500 to 11,000 clones, about 85% of them present only once. This specimen was CXCR5- memory CD4+ T cells sorted from blood, taken 7 days after influenza vaccination. These receptors were taken from an adult who received the influenza vaccine. Each CDR3 is given without its conserved first and last residue.

v_call cdr3_aa
TRBV2 ASSTGQGYEQY
TRBV7-2 ASSEAQARDTQY
TRBV2 ASSAVEQGSEAF
TRBV4-2 ASSQGAGQGVWEQY
TRBV11-1 ASSLGLASYNEQF
TRBV4-3 ASSQAYGQTPYQPQH
TRBV30 AWMPQGASYNSPLH
TRBV5-1 ASSLGRIQETQY
TRBV11-2 ASSLGQQETQY
TRBV4-1 ASSQDDMVAKNIQY
TRBV5-1 ASSSQTGRAGELF
TRBV20-1 SASDGYT
TRBV28 ASILKGAGNQPQH
TRBV7-1 ASSLVRRNTGELF
TRBV2 ASSTQGAGYEQY
TRBV9 ASRPQQRFDTEAF